The clone carrying this T cell receptor beta chain was observed once. Its target is unknown. Germline CDR1 is SGHNT and CDR2 is YYREEE (reference sequence). This CDR3 has 15 residues. The ends were cut back, 4 bases at V and 4 bases at J, with 17 bases in the middle. Treatment for every participant with HIV took place in the United States. This record comes from a study of long-term antiretroviral therapy in people with HIV. Running of the v3.0 immunoSEQ assay took place at survey level. Clones were sequenced by immunoSEQ multiplex PCR, and TCRdb holds only the in-frame ones, with some missing. The profile shows roughly 38,000 clones, roughly 80% of them singletons. Regarding the study as a whole: Before ART, certain clones expanded, and these dominated the repertoire at all time points. Collection spanned 2004 to 2017; ART regimens may be less effective than current ones. The study found that diversity rose after ART but stayed below transplant donor controls.

The starting material was unsorted PBMCs, obtained 3.4 years after starting antiretroviral therapy. The receptor was isolated from a man aged 30 to 39 with HIV. The chain joins TRBV5-4 to TRBJ1-2, with D possibly matching TRBD1 (6 bases). CDR3 amino acids: CASSPGGGGGYGYTF. The CDR3 nucleotides read TGTGCCAGCAGCCCCGGCGGGGGGGGCGGCTATGGCTACACCTTC.